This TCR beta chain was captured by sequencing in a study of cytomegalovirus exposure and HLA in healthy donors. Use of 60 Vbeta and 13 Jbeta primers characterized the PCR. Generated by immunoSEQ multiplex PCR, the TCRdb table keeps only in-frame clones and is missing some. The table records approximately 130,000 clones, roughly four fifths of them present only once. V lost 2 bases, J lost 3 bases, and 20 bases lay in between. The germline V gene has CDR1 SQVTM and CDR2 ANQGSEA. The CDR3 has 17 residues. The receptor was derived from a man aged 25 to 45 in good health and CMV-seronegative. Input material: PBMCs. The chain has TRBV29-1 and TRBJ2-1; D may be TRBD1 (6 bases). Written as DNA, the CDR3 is TGCAGCGTTGAACCTGGGGACAATTACTTAGACTACAATGAGCAGTTCTTC. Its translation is CSVEPGDNYLDYNEQFF.